These 24 T cell receptor beta chains originate from one sample sequenced in a study of blood T cell repertoires in COVID-19. TCRdb's table, derived via immunoSEQ multiplex PCR, lists solely in-frame clones and lacks some. The sample yields about 350,000 clones, 80% to 90% seen once. The sample consisted of peripheral blood. The receptors derive from a woman in her forties or fifties with COVID-19, enrolled during active disease.

V gene TRBV18 combines with J gene TRBJ1-2, with 7 bases identical to TRBD1. V shed 3 bases and J 2 bases; nucleotides not matched to a gene: 3. CDR3 size: 14 residues. CDR1 is KGHSH, CDR2 LQKENI, per germline. CDR3 nucleotide sequence: TGTGCCAGCTCACCGTTGACAGGGAACTATGGCTACACCTTC. Its protein is CASSPLTGNYGYTF.

This chain joins TRBV29-1 and TRBJ2-7, with a possible D match to TRBD2 (6 bases). The CDR3 is 13 amino acids. Trimming stripped 6 bases from V and 4 bases from J, with 16 bases between. Germline V gene lookup returns CDR1 SQVTM and CDR2 ANQGSEA. This chain's CDR3 is CSVGGVAKYEQYF. Written as DNA, the CDR3 is TGCAGCGTGGGGGGTGTAGCAAAATACGAGCAGTACTTC.

The V call is TRBV5-1, the J call TRBJ2-5, with 7 bases that match TRBD1. The V gene's germline CDR1 is SGHRS and CDR2 YFSETQ. V was clipped by 4 bases and J by 4 bases; unmatched bases: 4. The CDR3 covers 13 residues. Here the CDR3 DNA reads TGCGCCAGCAGCGTGGGACAGTTAGAGACCCAGTACTTC. Residues: CASSVGQLETQYF.

The chain recombines TRBV11-3 with TRBJ2-7; the D gene is possibly TRBD2 (6 bases). The germline gives CDR1 SGHNT, CDR2 YENEEA. V was shortened by 5 bases and J by 1 base, with 9 bases between the two germline ends. The CDR3 has 13 amino acids. CDR3 nucleotides: TGTGCCAGCAGCGGCGGGACTTCCTACGAGCAGTACTTC. It is translated as CASSGGTSYEQYF.

The chain links TRBV29-1 to TRBJ1-2; 9 nucleotides align to TRBD1. The V gene end was trimmed by 5 bases and the J gene end by 4 bases; junction bases not matched to a gene: 14. The germline gives CDR1 SQVTM, CDR2 ANQGSEA. CDR3 size: 16 residues. The CDR3: CSVFTGQGKGSYGYTF. Written as DNA, the CDR3 is TGCAGCGTTTTTACCGGACAGGGGAAGGGTAGCTATGGCTACACCTTC.

V gene TRBV7-2 combines with J gene TRBJ2-1; tentative D call: TRBD2 (5 bases). Germline CDR1 is SGHTA and CDR2 is FQGNSA. The length of the CDR3 is 15 residues. Trimming cost V 3 bases and J 6 bases, with 15 bases left between them. The DNA for the CDR3 is TGTGCCAGCAGCTTGAGAACCGGGAACCCCAATGAGCAGTTCTTC. As protein: CASSLRTGNPNEQFF.

The V call is TRBV4-2, the J call TRBJ2-2; D not certain. The CDR3 is made up of 13 amino acids. V gave up 3 bases and J gave up 3 bases, with 5 bases separating them. CDR1 is LGHNA, CDR2 YNFKEQ, per germline. CDR3 region: CASSHTYTGELFF. For the CDR3, the DNA is TGTGCCAGCAGCCACACATACACCGGGGAGCTGTTTTTT.

This clone was observed a single time. The chain combines TRBV27 with TRBJ2-5, with a weak D call TRBD2 (6 bases). Germline V gene lookup returns CDR1 MNHEY and CDR2 SMNVEV (reference sequence). Trimming shortened V by 6 bases and J by 2 bases, and 10 bases separated the two germline ends. The CDR3 covers 13 residues. This CDR3 reads CASRAGGQETQYF. In nucleotides, the CDR3 is TGTGCCAGCAGGGCCGGGGGTCAAGAGACCCAGTACTTC.

This sequence joins TRBV19 and TRBJ1-5; 8 positions agree with TRBD1. This CDR3 is 14 amino acids long. Germline values: CDR1 LNHDA, CDR2 SQIVND (reference sequence). J gave up 7 bases and V 5 bases, and 7 bases lay outside the gene matches. CDR3 region: CASSDGTGGQPQHF. In nucleotides, the CDR3 is TGTGCCAGTAGTGACGGGACAGGTGGACAGCCCCAGCATTTT.

This clone was counted once. The chain carries TRBV7-2 and TRBJ2-7, with TRBD1 matching 7 bases. Germline V gene data show CDR1 as SGHTA and CDR2 as FQGNSA. J was trimmed by 0 bases and V by 4 bases; bases with no gene match: 6. There are 15 residues in the CDR3. The CDR3 sequence is CASSSPRDSSYEQYF. CDR3 DNA: TGTGCCAGCAGCTCCCCCAGGGACAGCTCCTACGAGCAGTACTTC. The whole variable domain, filled in from reference TRBV7-2 and TRBJ2-7, reads GAGVSQSPSNKVTEKGKDVELRCDPISGHTALYWYRQSLGQGLEFLIYFQGNSAPDKSGLPSDRFSAERTGGSVSTLTIQRTQQEDSAVYLCASSSPRDSSYEQYFGPGTRLTVT.

J is TRBJ2-7 and V is TRBV11-2; 11 bases agree with TRBD1. The germline V gene encodes CDR1 SGHAT and CDR2 FQNNGV. Trimming removed 5 bases from V and 3 bases from J; junction bases left unmatched: 6. The length of the CDR3 is 15 residues. CDR3 region: CASSKPGTGGYEQYF. The CDR3 DNA is TGTGCCAGCAGCAAGCCTGGGACAGGGGGCTACGAGCAGTACTTC.

The chain joins TRBV24-1 to TRBJ2-7, with a weak D call TRBD1 (5 bases). From germline, CDR1 is KGHDR and CDR2 SFDVKD. V lost 2 bases and J lost 3, with 7 bases in between. The CDR3 runs 13 residues. The CDR3 DNA follows: TGTGCCACCAGTGATTCAGGGTTCTACGAGCAGTACTTC. Its translation: CATSDSGFYEQYF.

The V call is TRBV16, the J call TRBJ2-2, with 9 bases aligning to TRBD2. CDR1 and CDR2 from the germline V gene are KGHSY and FQNENV. The CDR3 covers 14 residues. The ends lost 4 bases at V and 6 bases at J; junction bases unmatched: 3. In DNA form, the CDR3 reads TGTGCCAGCAGCCCGGGACTAGCCTCCGGGGAGCTGTTTTTT. The encoded protein is CASSPGLASGELFF.

The chain links TRBV24-1 to TRBJ1-2; maybe TRBD1 (6 bases). Trimming shortened V by 4 bases and J by 9 bases, and 14 bases separated the two germline ends. Per the germline V gene, CDR1 is KGHDR and CDR2 is SFDVKD. CDR3 length: 13 residues. This chain's CDR3 is CATSDRDRSSYTF. CDR3 nucleotide sequence: TGTGCCACCAGTGACCGCGACAGGTCTAGCTACACCTTC.

This chain connects TRBV11-3 to TRBJ2-5, with a possible D match to TRBD2 (6 bases). The CDR3 loop spans 14 amino acids. Germline assignment: CDR1 SGHNT and CDR2 YENEEA. V was trimmed by 2 bases and J by 5 bases, leaving 12 bases between them. CDR3 residues: CASSLRGKFETQYF. In DNA form, the CDR3 reads TGTGCCAGCAGCTTACGGGGGAAGTTTGAGACCCAGTACTTC.

The rearrangement links TRBV11-3 to TRBJ1-1, with 7 bases aligning to TRBD1. The CDR3 length is 13 residues. Germline CDR1 SGHNT, CDR2 YENEEA. V lost 5 bases and J lost 3; bases outside the gene matches: 3. CDR3 loop: CASSLDRDTEAFF. The CDR3 DNA sequence: TGTGCCAGCAGCCTCGACAGGGACACTGAAGCTTTCTTT.

This chain uses TRBV29-1 with TRBJ2-7; D unresolved. The germline CDR1 and CDR2 sequences are SQVTM and ANQGSEA. V was pared by 4 bases and J by 3 bases, with 7 bases between. The CDR3 covers 11 residues. CDR3 sequence: CSVVLGYEQYF. CDR3 bases: TGCAGCGTTGTACTCGGCTACGAGCAGTACTTC.

The rearrangement joins TRBV4-3 to TRBJ1-5; D is uncertain. The germline V and J ends were trimmed by 0 bases and 3 bases, with 3 bases remaining between them. Germline loops: CDR1 LGHNA, CDR2 YSLEER. This CDR3 comprises 13 residues. CDR3 region: CASSQDFNQPQHF. The CDR3, as DNA: TGCGCCAGCAGCCAAGACTTCAATCAGCCCCAGCATTTT.

This clone has just one count. This chain links TRBV27 with TRBJ2-7; D possibly corresponds to TRBD2 (5 bases). The ends were cut back, 0 bases at V and 13 bases at J, with 16 bases in the middle. The CDR3 has 13 amino acids. Germline V gene sequence: CDR1 MNHEY, CDR2 SMNVEV (reference sequence). The CDR3 sequence: CASSLSGSGGEYF. The CDR3 DNA reads as TGTGCCAGCAGTTTATCCGGTTCAGGAGGTGAATACTTC.

This clone was found a few times. The V gene is TRBV29-1, the J gene TRBJ1-1, with 7 bases lining up with TRBD1. V lost 7 bases and J lost 0; bases outside the gene matches: 5. The CDR3 spans 13 residues. The germline CDR1 and CDR2 sequences are SQVTM and ANQGSEA. The DNA for the CDR3 is TGCAGCGGGAGGGGACAGATGAACACTGAAGCTTTCTTT. As protein: CSGRGQMNTEAFF.

This sequence joins TRBV10-3 and TRBJ2-7, with 10 bases fitting TRBD1. Germline CDR1 is ENHRY and CDR2 is SYGVKD. The CDR3 sequence is 13 residues long. V dropped 4 bases and J dropped 12; count of bases not matched to a gene: 9. As DNA, the CDR3 is TGTGCCATCAGTGTCGGGACAGGGGTAGTCAGGTACTTC. The encoded protein is CAISVGTGVVRYF.

This chain connects TRBV9 to TRBJ1-1; 7 bases line up with TRBD1. This CDR3 has 16 residues. With 0 bases clipped from V and 1 base from J, the junction kept 6 bases outside the gene matches. CDR1 is SGDLS and CDR2 is YYNGEE in the germline V gene. CDR3 loop: CASSVAQGVKNTEAFF. In DNA, the CDR3 is TGTGCCAGCAGCGTAGCTCAGGGGGTCAAGAACACTGAAGCTTTCTTT. The full variable domain, with the rest looked up from reference TRBV9 and TRBJ1-1, is DSGVTQTPKHLITATGQRVTLRCSPRSGDLSVYWYQQSLDQGLQFLIQYYNGEERAKGNILERFSAQQFPDLHSELNLSSLELGDSALYFCASSVAQGVKNTEAFFGQGTRLTVV.

This chain uses TRBV18 with TRBJ1-5; no clear D gene. CDR3 length: 15 amino acids. Germline V gene data show CDR1 as KGHSH and CDR2 as LQKENI. V gave up 3 bases and J gave up 2 bases, with 11 bases separating them. The CDR3 sequence: CASSPPGSGNQPQHF. CDR3 in DNA: TGTGCCAGCTCACCTCCCGGGAGCGGCAATCAGCCCCAGCATTTT.

The chain employs TRBV7-9 and TRBJ2-1, with a tentative D call TRBD2 (5 bases). Trimming pared 5 bases from V and 8 bases from J, leaving 13 bases between. The CDR3 loop spans 13 amino acids. Germline V CDR1 and CDR2: SEHNR, FQNEAQ (reference sequence). CDR3 nucleotides: TGTGCCAGCAGCCCTGAGGGTAGGGATGAGCAGTTCTTC. Amino acid sequence: CASSPEGRDEQFF.